This T cell receptor beta chain appears in the sequencing data of a study of T cell responses to AZD1222 COVID-19 vaccine. Details on this clone: Its antigen is unknown.

General observations from the study: Across spike, vaccine-associated CD4 TCRs were found, dominant at 160-218 and 743-854. Donors were chiefly white British, with a greater number of females, and clonal diversity was perhaps underestimated.

Repertoires were generated with immunoSEQ multiplex PCR, while TCRdb's copy carries only in-frame clones and drops some. The sample yields around 130,000 clones, nearly 90% seen once. Second-dose intervals near 4 or 12 weeks were combined. V was clipped by 5 bases and J by 2 bases, with 12 bases between them. This CDR3 contains 14 residues. Per germline, CDR1 SEHNR and CDR2 FQNEAQ (reference sequence). The J gene is TRBJ1-2, the V gene TRBV7-9; no reliable D call. The TCR sequence derives from an adult who received the AZD1222 COVID-19 vaccine. The sequences come from peripheral blood, collected 28 days after the second AZD1222 dose. The DNA of the CDR3 is TGTGCCAGCAGCCCTAGTCGGGCGAACTATGGCTACACCTTC. Protein: CASSPSRANYGYTF. Combining the CDR3 with reference TRBV7-9 and TRBJ1-2 gives the whole variable domain DTGVSQNPRHKITKRGQNVTFRCDPISEHNRLYWYRQTLGQGPEFLTYFQNEAQLEKSRLLSDRFSAERPKGSFSTLEIQRTEQGDSAMYLCASSPSRANYGYTFGSGTRLTVV.